Following are 10 T cell receptor beta chains from one sample sequenced in a study of blood T cell repertoires in COVID-19. Assay: immunoSEQ multiplex PCR; the TCRdb copy retains only in-frame clones and omits some. Of under 200,000 clones in the sample, roughly 84% were seen once. The sample taken for sequencing was peripheral blood. Receptors originate from a woman between 65 and 79 years old with COVID-19, enrolled during active disease.

This CDR3 is CASAGGGGTDTQYF. Here the CDR3 DNA reads TGCGCCAGCGCGGGTGGGGGCGGCACAGATACGCAGTATTTT. V usage is TRBV5-1 and J usage is TRBJ2-3; weak D call: TRBD1 (6 bases). Germline values: CDR1 SGHRS, CDR2 YFSETQ. The V and J ends lost 7 bases and 1 base respectively, with 13 bases between them. The CDR3 has 14 amino acids.

The chain uses TRBV7-2 and TRBJ1-1; maybe TRBD1 (5 bases). V shed 5 bases and J shed 0 bases, with 16 bases lying between them. Germline CDR1 SGHTA, CDR2 FQGNSA. The CDR3 is made up of 16 amino acids. The CDR3 reads CASSRQLGGLNTEAFF. In DNA, the CDR3 is TGTGCCAGCAGCCGCCAGCTCGGGGGTCTGAACACTGAAGCTTTCTTT.

In this sample, this clone turned up once. V and J are TRBV6-5 and TRBJ2-7; TRBD1 agrees at 9 bases. In germline, CDR1 is MNHEY, CDR2 SVGAGI. CDR3 length: 13 residues. The junction had 4 bases not matched to a gene; V was cut back by 7 bases and J by 3 bases. CDR3 coding DNA: TGTGCCAGCAAGGGACAGGGCTTCTACGAGCAGTACTTC. Its translation: CASKGQGFYEQYF.

This chain uses TRBV30 with TRBJ2-1, with 9 nucleotides matching TRBD1. Germline values: CDR1 GTSNPN, CDR2 SVGIG (reference sequence). After removal of 0 bases from V and 4 bases from J, the junction contained 7 bases not matched to a gene. The CDR3 has 16 residues. This chain's CDR3 is CAWSVQGAIFYNEQFF. The CDR3 nucleotides are TGTGCCTGGAGTGTACAGGGGGCTATCTTTTACAATGAGCAGTTCTTC. Drawing the rest from reference TRBV30 and TRBJ2-1, the complete variable domain is SQTIHQWPATLVQPVGSPLSLECTVEGTSNPNLYWYRQAAGRGLQLLFYSVGIGQISSEVPQNLSASRPQDRQFILSSKKLLLSDSGFYLCAWSVQGAIFYNEQFFGPGTRLTVL.

J is TRBJ2-2 and V is TRBV5-1; 8 nucleotides line up with TRBD1. CDR1 and CDR2 from the germline V gene are SGHRS and YFSETQ. V dropped 6 bases and J dropped 1; count of bases not matched to a gene: 11. This CDR3 region has 17 residues. CDR3 DNA: TGCGCCAGCAACAGGGGGGCACGAGCTGGGAACACCGGGGAGCTGTTTTTT. It translates to CASNRGARAGNTGELFF.

The V gene is TRBV11-2, the J gene TRBJ2-2; no reliable D call. The CDR3 has 12 residues. The germline V and J ends were trimmed by 2 bases and 5 bases, with 3 bases remaining between them. CDR1 is SGHAT and CDR2 is FQNNGV in the germline V gene. The CDR3 reads CASSLLTGELFF. The DNA of the CDR3 is TGTGCCAGCAGCTTACTTACCGGGGAGCTGTTTTTT.

J is TRBJ2-3 and V is TRBV4-2, with D perhaps matching TRBD1 (6 bases). The CDR3 has 14 residues. Trimming removed 6 bases at V and 2 bases at J, with 12 bases between. Germline values: CDR1 LGHNA, CDR2 YNFKEQ. CDR3 coding DNA: TGTGCCAGCAGTCAACAGGGTCCCACAGATACGCAGTATTTT. Its translation is CASSQQGPTDTQYF.

This clone turned up a few times. V is TRBV7-9 and J is TRBJ1-4; maybe TRBD1 (5 bases). CDR1 and CDR2 (germline): SEHNR, FQNEAQ (reference sequence). V was pared by 5 bases and J by 5 bases, with 18 bases between. The CDR3 extends over 16 amino acids. This CDR3 is CASSRYQDSRNEKLFF. The CDR3 bases are TGTGCCAGCAGCCGATACCAAGACAGTAGGAATGAAAAACTGTTTTTT.

The chain couples TRBV6-5 to TRBJ1-1; a weak D match, TRBD1 (5 bases). Germline CDR1 and CDR2: MNHEY and SVGAGI. The ends were cut back, 5 bases at V and 4 bases at J, with 11 bases in the middle. This CDR3 has 13 amino acids. The CDR3 protein is CASSQTGLTEAFF. CDR3 DNA sequence: TGTGCCAGCAGTCAAACAGGTCTCACTGAAGCTTTCTTT.

The gene calls are TRBV19 and TRBJ2-1; D is unclear. Germline CDR1 is LNHDA and CDR2 is SQIVND (reference sequence). V lost 5 bases and J lost 6, with 8 bases in between. This CDR3 spans 12 amino acids. In DNA form, the CDR3 reads TGTGCCAGTAGTCCCCCCTCCAATGAGCAGTTCTTC. This sequence encodes CASSPPSNEQFF.